This T cell receptor beta chain is drawn from a study of PD-L1 blockade in urothelial cancer. Overall study: Patients with male sex and bladder-origin urothelial cancer accounted for twenty-five of 29 enrolled. The median T cell count in blood samples was about 140,000. Findings and limits, study-wide: It was durable-benefit patients whose tumor-associated blood clones expanded more at 3 weeks.

Trimming took 6 bases from V and 8 from J; bases not matched to a gene: 8. In germline, CDR1 is SNHLY, CDR2 FYNNEI. The CDR3 totals 15 residues. TCR analog templates of synthetic origin were spiked into each PCR. Only in-frame clones appear in the TCRdb table, and some are missing; sequencing was by immunoSEQ multiplex PCR. The sample carries some 50,000 clones, roughly 85% recorded once. As to time point: pretreatment peripheral blood. With respect to this clone: Its antigen is still unknown.

The input for sequencing was PBMCs, taken around atezolizumab (anti-PD-L1) treatment. V and J are TRBV2 and TRBJ1-6, with 9 bases matching TRBD1. The clonotype was recovered from a woman in her fifties or sixties with urothelial cancer. This chain's CDR3 is CASRRTGDLDSPLHF. In DNA form, the CDR3 reads TGTGCCAGCAGACGGACAGGGGACCTTGATTCACCCCTCCACTTT.